These 32 T cell receptor beta chains originate from one sample sequenced in a study of vaccination and CD4 T cells after COVID-19. Sequencing of cultured CD4+ T cell DNA used the Oncomine TCR Beta short-read assay. TCRdb passed the PCR reads through MiXCR, listing each CDR3 protein once. There are under 20,000 distinct CDR3 sequences in the sample; roughly 70% occur only once, and approximately 6% lies in the top ten. For these TCRs, the target antigens are not known. Treatment meaning: roughly 10-day PBMC culture with coronavirus spike peptide pools or control peptides (ViraFEST assay). Sample: CD4+ T cells from blood, cultured in vitro. The source is a human donor who had recovered from COVID-19.

This clonotype occurred a few times. The chain is built from TRBV28 and TRBJ1-5, with D uncertain. V was pared by 4 bases and J by 2 bases, with 9 bases between. Germline V lookup: CDR1 MDHEN, CDR2 SYDVKM. CDR3 length equals 14 residues. Written as DNA, the CDR3 is TGTGCCAGCAGTTGGGGTCAGGGCAATCAGCCCCAGCATTTT. Protein: CASSWGQGNQPQHF.

V is TRBV20-1 and J is TRBJ2-3, with 9 bases lining up with TRBD1. This CDR3 spans 14 amino acids. Germline CDR1 is DFQATT and CDR2 is SNEGSKA (reference sequence). J lost 4 bases, V lost 6 bases, and 8 bases had no gene match. The DNA of the CDR3 is TGCAGTGCGAGGGGACAGGGTCTCGCAGATACGCAGTATTTT. It is translated as CSARGQGLADTQYF.

This rearrangement joins TRBV27 to TRBJ2-1; 8 nucleotides match TRBD1. This CDR3 is built from 14 residues. Germline V gene data show CDR1 as MNHEY and CDR2 as SMNVEV (reference sequence). Trimming removed 6 bases from V and 6 bases from J; junction bases left unmatched: 7. CDR3 amino acids: CASSYTTGGNEQFF. The CDR3 DNA reads TGTGCCAGCAGCTACACCACAGGGGGCAATGAGCAGTTCTTC.

The table lists this clonotype with a few counts. The genes are TRBV6-2 or TRBV6-3 and TRBJ1-2, with D unresolved. Trimming cost V 6 bases and J 8 bases, with 10 bases left between them. The CDR3 is 11 amino acids. CDR1 and CDR2 (germline): MNHEY, SVGEGT. The CDR3 DNA sequence: TGTGCCAGCAGGTACGGACGCGGCTACACCTTC. Its translation: CASRYGRGYTF.

The rearrangement links TRBV10-3 to TRBJ1-5, with D perhaps matching TRBD1 (6 bases). The germline V and J ends were trimmed by 10 bases and 7 bases, with 8 bases remaining between them. This CDR3 is 10 amino acids long. CDR1 and CDR2 (germline): ENHRY, SYGVKD. CDR3 bases: TGTGCCACAGGGGACCAGCCCCAGCATTTT. Protein sequence: CATGDQPQHF.

The gene calls are TRBV6-5 and TRBJ1-2; 7 nucleotides line up with TRBD1. Germline loops: CDR1 MNHEY, CDR2 SVGAGI. The trim removed 2 bases at V and 5 bases at J, leaving 8 bases unmatched. The CDR3 covers 15 residues. The CDR3, as DNA: TGTGCCAGCAGTTACACCGGGACAGATCTATATGGCTACACCTTC. It is translated as CASSYTGTDLYGYTF.

The chain joins TRBV10-3 to TRBJ2-3, with D possibly matching TRBD2 (6 bases). This CDR3 is built from 14 residues. In germline, CDR1 is ENHRY, CDR2 SYGVKD. The V and J ends lost 6 bases and 2 bases respectively, with 12 bases between them. CDR3 residues: CAISELANTDTQYF. The DNA for the CDR3 is TGTGCCATCAGCGAACTAGCCAACACAGATACGCAGTATTTT.

This chain's CDR3 is CASRAGGRGNTEAFF. CDR3 nucleotides: TGTGCCAGCAGGGCAGGGGGCAGGGGGAACACTGAAGCTTTCTTT. This chain links TRBV25-1 with TRBJ1-1; 8 bases fit TRBD1. Looked up from germline, CDR1 is MGHDK and CDR2 is SYGVNS. The CDR3 has 15 residues. Trimming removed 6 bases from V and 1 base from J; junction bases left unmatched: 7. The entire variable domain, with the rest obtained from reference TRBV25-1 and TRBJ1-1, is as follows: EADIYQTPRYLVIGTGKKITLECSQTMGHDKMYWYQQDPGMELHLIHYSYGVNSTEKGDLSSESTVSRIRTEHFPLTLESARPSHTSQYLCASRAGGRGNTEAFFGQGTRLTVV.

The table lists this clonotype with a few counts. The genes are TRBV21-1 and TRBJ2-3; TRBD1, as called in the table, went unchecked against the DNA. TRBV21-1 is given as a pseudogene. This CDR3 has 15 residues. In DNA, the CDR3 is TGTGCCAGCAGCAGGGGCCAGACGAGCACAGATACGCAGTATTTT. Protein product: CASSRGQTSTDTQYF.

This rearrangement joins TRBV7-2 to TRBJ1-5; D gene unclear. This CDR3 is 14 amino acids long. CDR1 SGHTA and CDR2 FQGNSA come from the germline V gene. V gave up 3 bases and J gave up 6 bases, with 12 bases separating them. The CDR3 spells CASSLKGDGQPQHF. The CDR3 DNA reads TGTGCCAGCAGCTTGAAAGGTGACGGTCAGCCCCAGCATTTT.

The table lists this clonotype with a few counts. The rearrangement uses TRBV24-1 and TRBJ2-1, with D perhaps matching TRBD1 (6 bases). CDR3 length equals 16 residues. The germline V gene has CDR1 KGHDR and CDR2 SFDVKD. V was clipped by 1 base and J by 5 bases, with 14 bases between them. The CDR3 DNA is TGTGCCACCAGTGATTTTGGGCAGGGGATCAACAATGAGCAGTTCTTC. This translates into CATSDFGQGINNEQFF.

The chain joins TRBV11-3 to TRBJ2-7; D may be TRBD1 or TRBD2 (5 bases each). Germline loops: CDR1 SGHNT, CDR2 YENEEA. The V and J ends lost 5 bases and 1 base respectively, with 9 bases between them. This CDR3 contains 13 residues. In nucleotides, the CDR3 is TGTGCCAGCAGCCAGGGACGGTCCTACGAGCAGTACTTC. Translated: CASSQGRSYEQYF.

The rearrangement joins TRBV5-4 to TRBJ2-7; D possibly matches TRBD1 or TRBD2 (5 bases each). CDR3 length equals 14 residues. The germline V gene has CDR1 SGHNT and CDR2 YYREEE (reference sequence). V lost 1 base and J lost 2, with 10 bases in between. CDR3 region: CASSLRRDAYEQYF. CDR3 nucleotides: TGTGCCAGCAGCTTGCGCAGGGACGCCTACGAGCAGTACTTC.

The rearrangement links TRBV7-2 to TRBJ1-2; D may be TRBD1 (6 bases). CDR3 length equals 13 residues. V was clipped by 3 bases and J by 8 bases, with 13 bases between them. Germline-derived CDR1 and CDR2 are SGHTA and FQGNSA. The chain's CDR3 is CASSFQTTGGYTF. CDR3 DNA: TGTGCCAGCAGCTTCCAGACAACAGGGGGCTACACCTTC.

The rearrangement joins TRBV20-1 to TRBJ2-3, with 13 bases matching TRBD2. The CDR3 is 12 amino acids. Germline CDR1 reads DFQATT; CDR2 reads SNEGSKA (reference sequence). The CDR3 DNA reads TGCAGGGGACTAGCGGGGCCCGATACGCAGTATTTT. Its translation: CRGLAGPDTQYF.

The chain recombines TRBV20-1 with TRBJ1-2, with 7 bases that match TRBD1. The germline gives CDR1 DFQATT, CDR2 SNEGSKA (reference sequence). The junction had 6 bases not matched to a gene; V was cut back by 2 bases and J by 0 bases. This CDR3 spans 15 amino acids. The CDR3, as DNA: TGCAGTGCTAGACTTCCGGGACAGACTAACTATGGCTACACCTTC. Translated: CSARLPGQTNYGYTF.

The chain recombines TRBV24-1 with TRBJ2-3, with D perhaps matching TRBD2 (5 bases). Germline CDR1 KGHDR, CDR2 SFDVKD. V was shortened by 5 bases and J by 0 bases, with 8 bases between the two germline ends. The CDR3 totals 14 residues. The DNA of the CDR3 is TGTGCCACCAGTGTAGGAGGCAGCACAGATACGCAGTATTTT. Translating it yields CATSVGGSTDTQYF.

CDR3 residues: CASKSTEGLLSGANVLTF. For the CDR3, the DNA is TGTGCCAGCAAATCGACCGAGGGCCTCCTCTCTGGGGCCAACGTCCTGACTTTC. This chain connects TRBV27 to TRBJ2-6, with a tentative D call TRBD2 (5 bases). The CDR3 runs to 18 residues. Germline V gene lookup returns CDR1 MNHEY and CDR2 SMNVEV (reference sequence). Trimming took 7 bases from V and 0 from J, leaving 19 bases between them.

This chain joins TRBV7-2 and TRBJ2-7, with D maybe TRBD2 (5 bases). This CDR3 has 16 amino acids. Germline loops: CDR1 SGHTA, CDR2 FQGNSA. V gave up 5 bases and J gave up 4 bases, with 21 bases separating them. CDR3 sequence: CASSLYSLRRTYEQYF. In DNA, the CDR3 is TGTGCCAGCAGCCTTTACTCCCTGCGTAGGACTTACGAGCAGTACTTC. The whole variable domain, filled in from reference TRBV7-2 and TRBJ2-7, reads GAGVSQSPSNKVTEKGKDVELRCDPISGHTALYWYRQSLGQGLEFLIYFQGNSAPDKSGLPSDRFSAERTGGSVSTLTIQRTQQEDSAVYLCASSLYSLRRTYEQYFGPGTRLTVT.

The J gene is TRBJ1-2, the V gene TRBV2, with D uncertain. CDR3 length: 14 residues. Trimming left V 4 bases short and J 4 bases short, with 13 bases between. In germline, CDR1 is SNHLY, CDR2 FYNNEI. The CDR3 sequence: CASSAELGSYGYTF. The CDR3 DNA reads as TGTGCCAGCAGTGCTGAGTTGGGCAGCTATGGCTACACCTTC.

V and J are TRBV12-3 or TRBV12-4 and TRBJ2-4, with 8 bases fitting TRBD1. The CDR3 totals 12 residues. With V trimmed by 6 bases and J by 8 bases, 3 bases remained unmatched. The CDR3 nucleotides read TGTGCCAGCAGGGGACAGGTCGACATTCAGTACTTC. It is translated as CASRGQVDIQYF.

V is TRBV18 and J is TRBJ2-7, with D possibly matching TRBD2 (7 bases). CDR1 and CDR2 from the germline V gene are KGHSH and LQKENI. This CDR3 is built from 14 residues. With 10 bases removed from V and 5 bases from J, the gap between germline ends came to 21 bases. The CDR3 nucleotides read TGTGCCACATCCCCTTTGGGGAGGGGGAACGAGCAGTACTTC. Protein product: CATSPLGRGNEQYF.

V is TRBV7-2 and J is TRBJ2-2; 11 bases are shared with TRBD2. With V trimmed by 5 bases and J by 7 bases, 18 bases remained unmatched. The CDR3 is 19 residues long. Germline CDR1 is SGHTA and CDR2 is FQGNSA. The CDR3 sequence: CASSRGFGLAGGLVGELFF. In DNA form, the CDR3 reads TGTGCCAGCAGCAGAGGGTTTGGTCTAGCGGGAGGTCTGGTCGGGGAGCTGTTTTTT. The variable domain in full, with the rest retrieved from reference TRBV7-2 and TRBJ2-2, is GAGVSQSPSNKVTEKGKDVELRCDPISGHTALYWYRQSLGQGLEFLIYFQGNSAPDKSGLPSDRFSAERTGGSVSTLTIQRTQQEDSAVYLCASSRGFGLAGGLVGELFFGEGSRLTVL.

CDR3 sequence reads: CASSRDSNQPQHF. The CDR3 DNA is TGCGCCAGCAGCCGAGACAGCAATCAGCCCCAGCATTTT. The chain recombines TRBV5-1 with TRBJ1-5; no clear D gene. V dropped 4 bases and J dropped 1 base, with 6 bases sitting between them. Looked up from germline, CDR1 is SGHRS and CDR2 is YFSETQ. The CDR3 has 13 amino acids.

The chain recombines TRBV7-6 with TRBJ2-2, with D unresolved. The CDR3 contains 13 residues. CDR1 is SGHVS, CDR2 FNYEAQ, per germline. V lost 3 bases and J 8 bases, leaving 10 bases between the germline ends. CDR3 sequence (DNA): TGTGCCAGCAGCTTTGACGGCCGGGGGGAGCTGTTTTTT. Translation gives CASSFDGRGELFF.

The chain carries TRBV19 and TRBJ1-2, with D tentatively TRBD1 (5 bases). CDR3 length: 13 amino acids. Per the germline V gene, CDR1 is LNHDA and CDR2 is SQIVND (reference sequence). Trimming left V 10 bases short and J 4 bases short, with 16 bases between. This CDR3 is CATSARQLYGYTF. The CDR3 region has the DNA TGTGCCACCTCGGCGAGACAGCTCTATGGCTACACCTTC. Variable domain in full (rest from reference TRBV19 and TRBJ1-2): DGGITQSPKYLFRKEGQNVTLSCEQNLNHDAMYWYRQDPGQGLRLIYYSQIVNDFQKGDIAEGYSVSREKKESFPLTVTSAQKNPTAFYLCATSARQLYGYTFGSGTRLTVV.

The gene calls are TRBV19 and TRBJ1-1, with 8 bases that match TRBD1. The CDR3 contains 14 residues. Germline CDR1 LNHDA, CDR2 SQIVND (reference sequence). The junction had 6 bases not matched to a gene; V was cut back by 6 bases and J by 3 bases. DNA for the CDR3: TGTGCCAGTAGACAGGGGGTATCTCACACTGAAGCTTTCTTT. Its translation is CASRQGVSHTEAFF.

The V and J genes are TRBV20-1 and TRBJ2-3, with 9 positions matching TRBD2. Losses at the gene ends were 5 bases for V and 0 bases for J; bases not matched to a gene: 9. There are 16 residues in the CDR3. From germline, CDR1 is DFQATT and CDR2 SNEGSKA (reference sequence). The CDR3 sequence is CSAQSGLAGSTDTQYF. The CDR3 DNA reads TGCAGTGCTCAATCAGGGCTAGCGGGGAGCACAGATACGCAGTATTTT.

This clonotype was picked up a small number of times. The V gene is TRBV6-5, the J gene TRBJ1-5, with a tentative D call TRBD1 (5 bases). The V gene lost 2 bases and the J gene lost 7 bases, with 12 bases spanning the gap. Germline V gene sequence: CDR1 MNHEY, CDR2 SVGAGI. This CDR3 comprises 14 residues. The CDR3 coding sequence is TGTGCCAGCAGTTACGGGGGAGTTTCCCAGCCCCAGCATTTT. Its translation: CASSYGGVSQPQHF.

The V call is TRBV7-2, the J call TRBJ1-2; TRBD1 agrees at 9 bases. This CDR3 is built from 14 residues. Germline V CDR1 and CDR2: SGHTA, FQGNSA. Trimming cost V 4 bases and J 7 bases; bases outside gene matches: 7. In DNA, the CDR3 is TGTGCCAGCAGCTCACCGGACAGGGGTGGTGGCTACACCTTC. Residues: CASSSPDRGGGYTF. Looking up the rest from reference TRBV7-2 and TRBJ1-2 gives the full variable domain: GAGVSQSPSNKVTEKGKDVELRCDPISGHTALYWYRQSLGQGLEFLIYFQGNSAPDKSGLPSDRFSAERTGGSVSTLTIQRTQQEDSAVYLCASSSPDRGGGYTFGSGTRLTVV.

The chain uses TRBV20-1 and TRBJ2-3; tentative D call: TRBD2 (7 bases). The germline V and J ends were trimmed by 1 base and 4 bases, with 24 bases remaining between them. Germline CDR1 and CDR2: DFQATT and SNEGSKA (reference sequence). The CDR3 is 18 residues long. The CDR3 sequence is CSARVGGAMRGPADTQYF. In nucleotides, the CDR3 is TGCAGTGCTAGAGTGGGGGGTGCTATGCGGGGGCCCGCAGATACGCAGTATTTT.

The V and J genes are TRBV20-1 and TRBJ2-3; D is unclear. Trimming removed 5 bases at V and 0 bases at J, with 15 bases between. The CDR3 has 15 residues. Germline CDR1 is DFQATT and CDR2 is SNEGSKA (reference sequence). The CDR3 region has the DNA TGCAGTGCTCCGCATTATGCGGCTAGCACAGATACGCAGTATTTT. Protein sequence: CSAPHYAASTDTQYF.